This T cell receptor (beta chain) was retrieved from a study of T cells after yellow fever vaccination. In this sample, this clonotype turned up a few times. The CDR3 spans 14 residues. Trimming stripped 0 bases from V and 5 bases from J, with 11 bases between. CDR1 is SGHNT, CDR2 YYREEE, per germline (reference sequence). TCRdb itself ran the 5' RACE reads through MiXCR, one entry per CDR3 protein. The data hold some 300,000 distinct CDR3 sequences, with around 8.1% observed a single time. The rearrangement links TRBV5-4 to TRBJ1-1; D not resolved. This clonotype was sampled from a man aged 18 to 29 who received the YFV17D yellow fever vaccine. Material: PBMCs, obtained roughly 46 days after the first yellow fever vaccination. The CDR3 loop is CASSLAVTGTEAFF. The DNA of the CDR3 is TGTGCCAGCAGCTTGGCCGTTACGGGAACTGAAGCTTTCTTT.